The rows below give T cell receptor beta chains drawn from one sample of a study of T cells in Graves' hyperthyroidism and ophthalmopathy. MiXCR, run by TCRdb on the multiplex PCR reads, gives a single entry per CDR3 protein. The repertoire holds just under 750,000 distinct CDR3 sequences, with 35% as singletons. Sequencing was done on a sample of blood. These TCRs come from a woman aged 40-49 years with Graves' hyperthyroidism. CDR3s include the opening cysteine and the closing phenylalanine or tryptophan. The order of the fields is J gene, CDR3 length, clone size, V gene, D gene, CDR3 protein, CDR3 DNA. D genes are given only for firm matches. Not all rows give a size; the values are once, few, many and, for expanded clones, a class.

TRBJ2-2 16 - TRBV7-9 TRBD2 CASSLTLAGDAGELFF TGTGCCAGCAGCTTGACTCTAGCGGGAGATGCCGGGGAGCTGTTTTTT
TRBJ1-5 12 many TRBV6-5 - CASSSGTQPQHF TGTGCCAGCAGTTCGGGGACGCAGCCCCAGCATTTT
TRBJ1-5 15 - TRBV12-3/TRBV12-4 - CASSRRDVGNQPQHF TGTGCCAGCAGTCGCCGGGACGTAGGGAATCAGCCCCAGCATTTT
TRBJ2-7 16 - TRBV7-9 TRBD1 CASSRQPGQGAEEQYF TGTGCCAGCAGCCGACAACCGGGACAGGGGGCAGAAGAGCAGTACTTC
TRBJ1-5 15 few TRBV20-1 - CSATKGTGGNQPQHF TGCAGTGCTACCAAAGGAACGGGAGGAAATCAGCCCCAGCATTTT
TRBJ2-7 16 - TRBV7-8 - CASSLAGGGGAEEQYF TGTGCCAGCAGCTTAGCTGGGGGCGGCGGGGCAGAAGAGCAGTACTTC
TRBJ1-2 11 many TRBV7-9 - CASSLGGGYTF TGTGCCAGCAGCTTAGGGGGTGGCTACACCTTC
TRBJ2-7 15 few TRBV6-2/TRBV6-3 - CASTSGVGTGYEQYF TGTGCCAGCACAAGTGGTGTGGGGACGGGCTACGAGCAGTACTTC
TRBJ1-2 14 many TRBV10-3 TRBD1 CASVPGQGDYGYTF TGTGCCAGCGTCCCGGGACAGGGGGACTATGGCTACACCTTC
TRBJ2-5 13 few TRBV5-5 - CASSQQGQETQYF TGTGCCAGCAGCCAACAGGGTCAAGAGACCCAGTACTTC
TRBJ1-5 15 - TRBV7-2 - CASSRGGAVSQPQHF TGTGCCAGCAGCCGAGGGGGGGCAGTCAGTCAGCCCCAGCATTTT
TRBJ2-7 13 - TRBV29-1 TRBD2 CSATGGSTDTQYF TGCAGCGCCACGGGGGGGAGCACAGATACGCAGTACTTC
TRBJ1-3 18 - TRBV10-3 TRBD1 CAISESVTGMAPGNPIYF TGTGCCATCAGTGAGTCTGTGACAGGGATGGCTCCGGGAAACCCCATATATTTT
TRBJ1-1 11 few TRBV7-9 - CASSFGFEAFF TGTGCCAGCAGCTTTGGGTTTGAAGCTTTCTTT
TRBJ1-5 13 few TRBV27 - CASKTGSNQPQHF TGTGCCAGCAAGACAGGCAGCAATCAGCCCCAGCATTTT
TRBJ2-7 15 few TRBV19 - CASSNQGFIGYEQYF TGTGCCAGTAGTAATCAGGGCTTCATAGGCTACGAGCAGTACTTC
TRBJ2-7 14 many TRBV7-6 TRBD1 CASSSLDRAYEQYF TGTGCCAGCAGCTCTCTAGACAGGGCCTACGAGCAGTACTTC
TRBJ1-5 14 - TRBV10-2 - CSVVETGFGQPQHF TGCAGCGTCGTCGAAACAGGTTTTGGACAGCCCCAGCATTTT
TRBJ2-7 15 - TRBV7-9 TRBD2 CASRSGGAGSYEQYF TGTGCCAGCAGAAGCGGGGGGGCAGGGTCCTACGAGCAGTACTTC
TRBJ2-7 15 many TRBV7-2 - CASSPTSGEGYEQYF TGTGCCAGCAGCCCGACATCCGGGGAAGGTTACGAGCAGTACTTC
TRBJ2-1 14 - TRBV2 - CASSERTARNEQFF TGTGCCAGCAGTGAACGGACAGCCAGGAATGAGCAGTTCTTC
TRBJ1-6 14 many TRBV20-1 - CSARVSGYWATLHF TGCAGTGCTAGAGTTTCGGGGTATTGGGCAACACTCCACTTT
TRBJ1-1 14 - TRBV19 - CAGSIQVMNTEAFF TGTGCCGGTAGTATACAGGTGATGAACACTGAAGCTTTCTTT
TRBJ1-6 12 many TRBV7-2 - CASSLVHSPLHF TGTGCCAGCAGCTTAGTTCATTCACCCCTCCACTTT
TRBJ1-1 13 many TRBV7-3 - CASSPIPNTEAFF TGTGCCAGCAGCCCTATACCGAACACTGAAGCTTTCTTT
TRBJ2-5 16 - TRBV7-2 TRBD2 CASSLGVAGFIETQYF TGTGCCAGCAGCTTAGGGGTAGCGGGATTTATAGAGACCCAGTACTTC
TRBJ2-5 16 few TRBV7-9 TRBD2 CASSRLAGGLVETQYF TGTGCCAGCAGCCGACTAGCGGGAGGCTTAGTGGAGACCCAGTACTTC
TRBJ2-7 15 few TRBV7-9 - CASSVTSDRGYEQYF TGTGCCAGCAGCGTAACTAGCGACAGGGGCTACGAGCAGTACTTC
TRBJ2-7 15 many TRBV5-6 TRBD1 CASSSTGQGVYEQYF TGTGCCAGCAGCAGTACCGGACAGGGGGTCTACGAGCAGTACTTC
TRBJ2-5 14 many TRBV7-3 - CASSLRAGGETQYF TGTGCCAGCAGCTTAAGGGCAGGCGGAGAGACCCAGTACTTC
TRBJ2-7 16 - TRBV6-2/TRBV6-3 TRBD1 CASSYSRDRAVYEQYF TGTGCCAGCAGTTACTCTCGGGACAGGGCAGTTTACGAGCAGTACTTC
TRBJ2-2 14 - TRBV12-3/TRBV12-4 TRBD1 CASSRDRGSGELFF TGTGCCAGCAGTAGAGACAGGGGCTCCGGGGAGCTGTTTTTT
TRBJ2-7 15 - TRBV7-2 TRBD2 CASRPPLAGTYEQYF TGTGCCAGCAGACCGCCCTTAGCGGGGACCTACGAGCAGTACTTC
TRBJ2-1 15 few TRBV7-9 TRBD2 CASSPTSGGYNEQFF TGTGCCAGCAGCCCAACTAGCGGGGGGTACAATGAGCAGTTCTTC
TRBJ2-2 14 many TRBV7-2 - CASSFLLATGELFF TGTGCCAGCAGCTTCCTTCTGGCGACCGGGGAGCTGTTTTTT
TRBJ1-1 16 - TRBV20-1 TRBD1 CSARRSVQGQSAEAFF TGCAGTGCTAGACGATCTGTACAGGGACAGTCTGCTGAAGCTTTCTTT
TRBJ2-7 14 - TRBV7-3 TRBD1 CASLNRDSLVEQYF TGTGCCAGCCTGAACCGGGACAGCCTCGTGGAGCAGTACTTC
TRBJ1-5 17 - TRBV12-3/TRBV12-4 - CASSLWGPGGSNQPQHF TGTGCCAGCAGTTTATGGGGACCCGGGGGGAGCAATCAGCCCCAGCATTTT
TRBJ1-2 14 many TRBV6-6 - CASSYGGGSYGYTF TGTGCCAGCAGTTACGGGGGAGGGAGCTATGGCTACACCTTC
TRBJ1-1 15 - TRBV5-4 - CASSLAGEGYTEAFF TGTGCCAGCAGCTTGGCGGGGGAGGGATACACTGAAGCTTTCTTT